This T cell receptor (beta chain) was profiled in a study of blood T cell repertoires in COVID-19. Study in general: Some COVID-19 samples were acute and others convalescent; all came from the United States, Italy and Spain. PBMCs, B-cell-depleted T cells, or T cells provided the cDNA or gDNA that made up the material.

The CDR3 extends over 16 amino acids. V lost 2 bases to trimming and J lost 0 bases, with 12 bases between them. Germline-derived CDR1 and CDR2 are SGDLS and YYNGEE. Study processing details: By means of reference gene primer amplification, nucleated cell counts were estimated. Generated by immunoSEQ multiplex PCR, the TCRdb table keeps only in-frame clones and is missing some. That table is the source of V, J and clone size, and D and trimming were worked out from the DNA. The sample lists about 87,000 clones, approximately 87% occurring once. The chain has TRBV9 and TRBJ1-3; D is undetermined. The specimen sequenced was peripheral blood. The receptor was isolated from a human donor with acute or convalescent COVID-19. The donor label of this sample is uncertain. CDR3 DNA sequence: TGTGCCAGCAGCGTTACGATGGCAATCTCTGGAAACACCATATATTTT. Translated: CASSVTMAISGNTIYF.